The sequence of this T cell receptor beta chain was determined in a study of CD8 T cells in Susac syndrome (dated by TCRdb to between 2018 and 2021). Study-wide context: The study used repertoire sequencing to test whether antigen drove CD8+ T cell activation and differentiation in Susac syndrome.

RNA was extracted using the RNeasy kit, and roughly 0.45 to 1 microgram was reverse transcribed with random hexamers. TCR beta CDR3 regions were amplified with the immunoSEQ multiplex PCR assay covering 54 Vbeta and 13 Jbeta segments. Bias from PCR amplification was corrected by using a synthetic template baseline for primer optimization and for computational correction. In the original analysis: Only productive sequences were kept, with reads annotated to V, D and J genes according to IMGT and analyzed in immunoSEQ Analyzer. Clonality was calculated as one minus the Shannon entropy normalized by log2 of the number of productive unique sequences. Public and private clones were assessed among the 100 most prevalent clones of each patient and control. A clone was defined as Susac-specific if it was absent from the healthy and MS cohorts, from 1052 published viral clones and from other ImmuneACCESS disease sequences. TCRdb passed the public sequencing reads through fastp at Q25 and MiXCR, retaining productive beta sequences. Records with the same CDR3 protein are collapsed into one entry carrying the most frequent genes and DNA. The V and J calls reflect TCRdb's pipeline rather than the authors' work. The sample data list tens of thousands of distinct CDR3 sequences, and 96% of these were observed just once. The ten biggest clones cover 0.095% to 0.13% of the sample.

The research as a whole found: The study acknowledged that relatively few individuals were included in the TCR sequencing and HLA analysis.

Points on this clonotype: Its antigen is unknown. No qualities accompany the bases; no much larger clone lies one base away.

Peripheral blood CD8+ and CD4+ T cells from healthy donors, Susac syndrome patients and multiple sclerosis patients were profiled by high-throughput TCR beta sequencing. Treatment-naive patients with stable or active relapsing-remitting disease fulfilling revised McDonald criteria were used as multiple sclerosis controls. Bulk CD8+ and CD4+ T cells were purified by magnetic negative isolation, while CD8+ TEMRA cells were enriched using FACS. Blood was collected in EDTA tubes and processed within 24 hours, with PBMCs isolated through density gradient centrifugation. PBMCs intended for TCR sequencing were frozen in liquid nitrogen and were later thawed in a 37 degrees C water bath. Purity of sorted or isolated CD4+, CD8+ and CD8+ TEMRA cells was at least 90%. The germline V gene (reference sequence) yields DFQATT for CDR1 and SNEGSKA for CDR2. The V and J ends are trimmed by 1 base and 0 bases, leaving 7 bases between them. Spanning cysteine to phenylalanine, the CDR3 consists of 15 amino acids. Only CDR3 DNA remains: 45 bases, in frame from the first base.

This receptor was taken from a human donor with multiple sclerosis. The chain was built from TRBV20-1 and TRBJ1-6, with the D gene uncertain. The sequenced material came from CD4+ T cells from PBMCs. For the CDR3, the sequence is CSARVGSSYNSPLHF. The nucleotides are TGCAGTGCTAGAGTTGGGAGCTCCTATAATTCACCCCTCCACTTT.